This T cell receptor beta chain originates from a study of blood T cells in healthy people across ages. General study results and limits: Donors of long life had a larger count of naive CD4+ cells and greater diversity than aged donors. Estimates based on one million T cells were treated as lower bounds. It was not possible, with unsorted PBMCs, to conclusively compare naive and antigen-experienced cells.

Through a sample-barcoded 5' primer and a J-beta primer mix, a second PCR was run for about 6 to 11 cycles. Each CDR3 protein gets one entry after TCRdb re-called the 5' RACE reads with MiXCR. The table records approximately 680,000 distinct CDR3 sequences, about 30% of them present only once. This clonotype was seen a few times. Antigen: not known. The CDR3 extends over 14 amino acids. The V gene lost 3 bases and the J gene lost 1 base, with 9 bases spanning the gap. CDR1 SGHTA and CDR2 FQGTGA come from the germline V gene. Per-sample yields of isolated PBMCs were at least 6 million. The rearrangement links TRBV7-3 to TRBJ1-1; D gene uncertain. The sequenced material came from blood. The source of this sequence is a woman of 80 years or more in good health. Here the CDR3 reads CASSFGSQNTEAFF. DNA of the CDR3: TGTGCCAGCAGCTTTGGCAGCCAGAACACTGAAGCTTTCTTT.